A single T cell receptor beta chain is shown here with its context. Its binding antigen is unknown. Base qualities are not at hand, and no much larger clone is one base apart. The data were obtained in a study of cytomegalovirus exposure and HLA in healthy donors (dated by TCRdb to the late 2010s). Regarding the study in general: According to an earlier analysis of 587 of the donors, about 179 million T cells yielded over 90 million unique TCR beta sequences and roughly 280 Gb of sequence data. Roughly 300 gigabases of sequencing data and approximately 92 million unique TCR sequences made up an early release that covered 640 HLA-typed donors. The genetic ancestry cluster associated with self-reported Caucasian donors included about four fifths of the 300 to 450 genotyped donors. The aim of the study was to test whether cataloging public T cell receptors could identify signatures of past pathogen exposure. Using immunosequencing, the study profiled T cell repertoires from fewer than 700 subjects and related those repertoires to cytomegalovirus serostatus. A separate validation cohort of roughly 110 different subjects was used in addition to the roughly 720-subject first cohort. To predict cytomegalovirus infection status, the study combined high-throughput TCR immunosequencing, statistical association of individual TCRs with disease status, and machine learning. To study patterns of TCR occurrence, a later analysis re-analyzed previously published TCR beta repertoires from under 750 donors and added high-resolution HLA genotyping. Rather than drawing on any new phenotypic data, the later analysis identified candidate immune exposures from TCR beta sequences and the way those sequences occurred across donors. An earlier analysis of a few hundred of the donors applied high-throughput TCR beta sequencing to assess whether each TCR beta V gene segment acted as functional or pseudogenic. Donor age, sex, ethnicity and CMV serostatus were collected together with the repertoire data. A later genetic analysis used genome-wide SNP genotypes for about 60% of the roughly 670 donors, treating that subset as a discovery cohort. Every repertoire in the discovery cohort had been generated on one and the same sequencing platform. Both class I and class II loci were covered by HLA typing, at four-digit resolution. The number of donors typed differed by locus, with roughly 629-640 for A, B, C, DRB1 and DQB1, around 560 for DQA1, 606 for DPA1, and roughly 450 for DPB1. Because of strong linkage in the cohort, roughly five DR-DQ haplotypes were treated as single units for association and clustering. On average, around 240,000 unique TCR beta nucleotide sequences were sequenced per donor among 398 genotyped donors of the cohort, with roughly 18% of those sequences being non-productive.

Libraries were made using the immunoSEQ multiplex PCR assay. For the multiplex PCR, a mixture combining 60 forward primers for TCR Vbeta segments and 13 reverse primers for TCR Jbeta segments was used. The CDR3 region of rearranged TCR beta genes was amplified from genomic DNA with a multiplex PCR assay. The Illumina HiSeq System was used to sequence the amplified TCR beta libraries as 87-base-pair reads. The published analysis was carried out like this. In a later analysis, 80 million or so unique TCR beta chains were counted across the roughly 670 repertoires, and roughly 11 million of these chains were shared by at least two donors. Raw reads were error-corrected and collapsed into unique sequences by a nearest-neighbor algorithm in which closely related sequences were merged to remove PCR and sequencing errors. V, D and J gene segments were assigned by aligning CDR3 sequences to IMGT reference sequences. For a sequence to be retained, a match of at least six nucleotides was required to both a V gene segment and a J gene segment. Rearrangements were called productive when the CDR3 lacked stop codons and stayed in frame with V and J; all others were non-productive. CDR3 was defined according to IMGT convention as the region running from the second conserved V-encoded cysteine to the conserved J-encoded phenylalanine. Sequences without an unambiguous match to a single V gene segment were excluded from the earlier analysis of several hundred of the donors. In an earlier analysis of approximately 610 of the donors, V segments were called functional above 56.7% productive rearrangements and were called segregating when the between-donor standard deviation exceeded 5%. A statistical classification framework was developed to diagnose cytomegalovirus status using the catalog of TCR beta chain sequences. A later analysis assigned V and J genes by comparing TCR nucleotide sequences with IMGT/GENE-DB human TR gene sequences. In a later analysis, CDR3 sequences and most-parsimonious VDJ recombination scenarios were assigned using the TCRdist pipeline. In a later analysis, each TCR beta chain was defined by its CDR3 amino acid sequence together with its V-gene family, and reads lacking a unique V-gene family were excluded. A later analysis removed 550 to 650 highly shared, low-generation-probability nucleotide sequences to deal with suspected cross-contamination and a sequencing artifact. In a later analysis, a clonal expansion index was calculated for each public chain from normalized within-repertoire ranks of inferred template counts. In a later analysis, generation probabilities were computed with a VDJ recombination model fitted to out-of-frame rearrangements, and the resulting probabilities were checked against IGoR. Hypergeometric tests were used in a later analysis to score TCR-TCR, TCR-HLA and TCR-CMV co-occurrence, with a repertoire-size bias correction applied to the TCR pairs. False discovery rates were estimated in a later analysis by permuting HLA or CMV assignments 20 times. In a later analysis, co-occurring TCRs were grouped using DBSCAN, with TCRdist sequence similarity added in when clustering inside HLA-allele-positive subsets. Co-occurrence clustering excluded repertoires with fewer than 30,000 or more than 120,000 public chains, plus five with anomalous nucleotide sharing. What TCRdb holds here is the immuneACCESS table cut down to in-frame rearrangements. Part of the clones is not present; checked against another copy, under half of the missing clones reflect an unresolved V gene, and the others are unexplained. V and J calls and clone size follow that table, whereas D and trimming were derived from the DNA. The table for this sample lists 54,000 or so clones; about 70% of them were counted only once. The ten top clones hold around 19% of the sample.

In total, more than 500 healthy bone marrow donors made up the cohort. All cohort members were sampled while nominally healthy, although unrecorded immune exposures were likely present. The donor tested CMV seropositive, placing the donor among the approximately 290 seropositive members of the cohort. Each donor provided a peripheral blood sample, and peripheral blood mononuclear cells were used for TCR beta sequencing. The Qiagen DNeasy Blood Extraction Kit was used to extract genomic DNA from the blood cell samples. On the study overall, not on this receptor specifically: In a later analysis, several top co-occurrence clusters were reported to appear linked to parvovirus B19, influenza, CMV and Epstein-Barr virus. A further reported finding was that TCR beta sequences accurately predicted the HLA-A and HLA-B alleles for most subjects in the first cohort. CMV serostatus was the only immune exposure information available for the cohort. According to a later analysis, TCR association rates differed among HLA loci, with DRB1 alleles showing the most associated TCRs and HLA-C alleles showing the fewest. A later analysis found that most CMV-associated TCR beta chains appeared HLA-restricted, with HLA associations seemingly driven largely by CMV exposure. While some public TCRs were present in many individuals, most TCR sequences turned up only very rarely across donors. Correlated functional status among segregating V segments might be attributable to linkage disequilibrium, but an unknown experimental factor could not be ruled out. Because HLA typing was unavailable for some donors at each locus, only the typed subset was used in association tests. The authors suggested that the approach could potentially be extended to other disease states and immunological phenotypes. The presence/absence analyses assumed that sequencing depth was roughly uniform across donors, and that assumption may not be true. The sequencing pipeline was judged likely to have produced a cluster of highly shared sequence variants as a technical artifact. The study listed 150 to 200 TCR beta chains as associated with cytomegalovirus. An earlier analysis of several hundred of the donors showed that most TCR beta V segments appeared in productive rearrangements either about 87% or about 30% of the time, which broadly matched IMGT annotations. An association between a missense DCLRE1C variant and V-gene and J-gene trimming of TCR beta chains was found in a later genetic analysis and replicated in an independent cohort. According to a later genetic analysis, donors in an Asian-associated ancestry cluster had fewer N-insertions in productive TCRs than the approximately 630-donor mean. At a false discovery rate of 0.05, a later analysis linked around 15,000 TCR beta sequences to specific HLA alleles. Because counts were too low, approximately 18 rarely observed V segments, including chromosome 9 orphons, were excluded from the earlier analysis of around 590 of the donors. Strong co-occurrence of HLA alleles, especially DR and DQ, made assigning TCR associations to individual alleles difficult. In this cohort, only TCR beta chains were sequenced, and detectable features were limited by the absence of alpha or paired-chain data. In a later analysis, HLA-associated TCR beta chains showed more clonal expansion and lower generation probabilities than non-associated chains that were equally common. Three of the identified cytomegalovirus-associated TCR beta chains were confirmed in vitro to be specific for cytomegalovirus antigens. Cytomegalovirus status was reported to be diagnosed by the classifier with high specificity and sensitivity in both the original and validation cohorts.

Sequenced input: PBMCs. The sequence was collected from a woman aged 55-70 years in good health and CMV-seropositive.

The CDR3 is CATSRGQGQPQHF. The DNA sequence is given as TGTGCCACCAGCAGAGGACAGGGTCAGCCCCAGCATTTT. Here the chain combines TRBV15 and TRBJ1-5, and TRBD1 matches 7 of the central bases. Including cysteine and phenylalanine, the CDR3 has 13 amino acids. Only the CDR3 DNA stays, 39 bases, in frame from base 1. CDR1 LNHNV and CDR2 YYDKDF were looked up in the germline V gene (reference sequence). The germline V and J ends show losses of 1 base and 6 bases respectively, and no gene match explains 0 bases of the junction.